This T cell receptor beta chain was identified in a study of metastatic and nonmetastatic thyroid tumors. Study at large: Repertoire data that came from the blood and tumor or nodule tissue of malignant and benign thyroid patients were compared. Findings and caveats of the study: A significant increase in TCR beta diversity was reportedly seen in malignant thyroid tumors relative to benign nodules, in blood and tumor.

Per the authors' pipeline: CDR3 differences across clinicopathological groups were used to build a distant-metastasis classifier for papillary thyroid cancer. TCRdb redid the clone calls on the PCR reads using MiXCR. The V and J calls were determined by TCRdb, not by the authors. The sample includes roughly 50,000 clones, around 21% of them seen just once. Among the patients, none had received any treatment before thyroid surgery. With respect to this clone: Its antigen is not known. The junction differs from germline at one of its ends, possibly a read error.

Germline-derived CDR1 and CDR2 are MNHEY and SMNVEV (reference sequence). The CDR3 is made up of 14 amino acids. The clonotype originates from a male donor with papillary thyroid cancer or a benign thyroid nodule (not recorded which). Some clones in this sample may be carry-over from other donors' samples. The rearrangement joins TRBV27 to TRBJ1-1, with D perhaps TRBD1 (5 bases). The specimen was blood. CDR3 region: CASSSGGDTTESFF. The DNA for the CDR3 is TGTGCCAGTAGTTCGGGAGGGGATACGACTGAATCTTTCTTT.